The 10 T cell receptor beta chains in this list originate from one sample, sequenced in a study of shared clonotypes between healthy human individuals. Profiled with immunoSEQ multiplex PCR; TCRdb holds only in-frame clones, not every one. This sample carries roughly 700,000 clones, roughly 70% of them seen once, and the ten largest clones take about 1.8%. Sequencing was performed on memory CD4+ T cells sorted from blood. Subset described: CD45RA-negative fraction. These receptors were obtained from a woman in her thirties in good health.

The chain joins TRBV6-4 to TRBJ1-1; 7 nucleotides align to TRBD1. V lost 10 bases to trimming and J lost 3 bases; unmatched junction nucleotides: 5. Germline CDR1 reads MRHNA; CDR2 reads SNTAGT. CDR3 length: 12 amino acids. CDR3 in DNA: TGTGCCAACATCGACAGGGACACTGAAGCTTTCTTT. The encoded protein is CANIDRDTEAFF.

This clone was recorded a few times. V and J are TRBV7-3 and TRBJ1-1; a weak D match, TRBD1 (6 bases). Per germline, CDR1 SGHTA and CDR2 FQGTGA. The CDR3 has 13 residues. V was clipped by 3 bases and J by 11 bases, with 16 bases between them. The CDR3 DNA follows: TGTGCCAGCAGCTTGCAGCAGGGGTCACAGGCTTTCTTT. It specifies CASSLQQGSQAFF.

The V gene is TRBV6-5, the J gene TRBJ2-5, with D perhaps TRBD2 (6 bases). Germline V gives CDR1 MNHEY, CDR2 SVGAGI. CDR3 size: 14 residues. V was pared by 2 bases and J by 6 bases, with 13 bases between. The CDR3 sequence is CASSYEGLVKTQYF. Written as DNA, the CDR3 is TGTGCCAGCAGTTACGAGGGACTGGTGAAGACCCAGTACTTC.

This clone was observed once. The V call is TRBV2, the J call TRBJ2-1; TRBD1 aligns across 7 bases. The V gene end was trimmed by 8 bases and the J gene end by 5 bases; junction bases not matched to a gene: 6. CDR3 length: 13 residues. Germline assignment: CDR1 SNHLY and CDR2 FYNNEI. For the CDR3, the DNA is TGTGCCAGCTTGCGACAGGGTAACAATGAGCAGTTCTTC. It encodes CASLRQGNNEQFF.

This chain links TRBV5-1 with TRBJ1-4; D unclear. This CDR3 is 14 amino acids long. CDR1 is SGHRS, CDR2 YFSETQ, per germline. Trimming left V 1 base short and J 6 bases short, with 10 bases between. For the CDR3, the DNA is TGCGCCAGCAGCTTGAGAGGGAGCTATGAAAAACTGTTTTTT. It translates to CASSLRGSYEKLFF.

The J gene is TRBJ1-1, the V gene TRBV29-1; D remains unclear. Per germline, CDR1 SQVTM and CDR2 ANQGSEA. The CDR3 extends over 12 amino acids. Trimming removed 6 bases from V and 3 bases from J, with 11 bases in between. The CDR3, as DNA: TGCAGCGTCACGGTTTCGGACACTGAAGCTTTCTTT. Translated: CSVTVSDTEAFF.

The V and J genes are TRBV19 and TRBJ2-5; the D is unclear. Germline values: CDR1 LNHDA, CDR2 SQIVND (reference sequence). V gave up 10 bases and J gave up 5 bases, with 14 bases separating them. There are 12 residues in the CDR3. The CDR3 loop is CATTDRVETQYF. CDR3 DNA sequence: TGTGCCACTACTGATCGCGTGGAGACCCAGTACTTC.

The chain has TRBV7-6 and TRBJ2-5; 9 nucleotides match TRBD2. The CDR3 is made up of 14 amino acids. From germline, CDR1 is SGHVS and CDR2 FNYEAQ. Germline trimming cut 9 bases from V and 5 bases from J; bases unmatched to any gene: 10. CDR3 residues: CARQPGTSCETQYF. The CDR3 DNA is TGTGCCAGGCAACCCGGGACTAGCTGCGAGACCCAGTACTTC.

V is TRBV5-6 and J is TRBJ2-1; TRBD2 matches at 7 bases. Germline V gene sequence: CDR1 SGHDT, CDR2 YYEEEE. J was trimmed by 4 bases and V by 3 bases; bases with no gene match: 16. The CDR3 sequence is 18 residues long. The CDR3 spells CASSSRDYSWRVYNEQFF. CDR3 nucleotide sequence: TGTGCCAGCAGCTCCCGGGACTACTCTTGGAGGGTGTACAATGAGCAGTTCTTC.

V is TRBV28 and J is TRBJ2-7; maybe TRBD1 (6 bases). V was shortened by 6 bases and J by 4 bases, with 16 bases between the two germline ends. CDR1 and CDR2 (germline): MDHEN, SYDVKM. The CDR3 has 14 residues. CDR3: CASSSGQFRYEQYF. CDR3 DNA: TGTGCCAGCAGCTCCGGACAGTTTCGGTACGAGCAGTACTTC.